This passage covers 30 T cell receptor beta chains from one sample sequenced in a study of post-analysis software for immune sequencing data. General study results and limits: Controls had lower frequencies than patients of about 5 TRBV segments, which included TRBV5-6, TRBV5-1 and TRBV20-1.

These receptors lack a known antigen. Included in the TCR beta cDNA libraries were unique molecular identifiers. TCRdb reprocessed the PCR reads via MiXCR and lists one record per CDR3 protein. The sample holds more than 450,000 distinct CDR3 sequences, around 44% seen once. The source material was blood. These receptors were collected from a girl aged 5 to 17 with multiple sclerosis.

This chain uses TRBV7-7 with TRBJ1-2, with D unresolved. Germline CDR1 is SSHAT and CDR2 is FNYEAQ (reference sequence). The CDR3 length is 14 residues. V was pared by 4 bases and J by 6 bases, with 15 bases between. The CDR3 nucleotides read TGTGCCAGCAGCTCCGTACCAGTTTACCATGGCTACACCTTC. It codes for CASSSVPVYHGYTF.

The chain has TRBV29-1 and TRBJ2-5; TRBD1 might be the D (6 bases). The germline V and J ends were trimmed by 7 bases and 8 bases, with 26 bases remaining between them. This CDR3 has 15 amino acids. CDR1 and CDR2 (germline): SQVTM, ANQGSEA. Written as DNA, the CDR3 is TGCAGCGCGGGGCCCCAACAGGGCCTGGGAGCTACCCAGTACTTC. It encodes CSAGPQQGLGATQYF.

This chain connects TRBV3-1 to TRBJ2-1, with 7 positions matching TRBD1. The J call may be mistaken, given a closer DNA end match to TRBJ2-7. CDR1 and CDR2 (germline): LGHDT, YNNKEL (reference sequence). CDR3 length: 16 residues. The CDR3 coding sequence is TGTGCCAGCAGCCAAGTTTTAACAGGGGATTACAATGAGCAGTACTTC. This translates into CASSQVLTGDYNEQYF.

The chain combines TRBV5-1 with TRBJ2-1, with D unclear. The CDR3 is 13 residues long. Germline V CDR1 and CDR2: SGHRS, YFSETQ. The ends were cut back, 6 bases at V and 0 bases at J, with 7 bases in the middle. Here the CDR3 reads CASKNSSYNEQFF. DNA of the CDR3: TGCGCCAGCAAAAACAGCTCCTACAATGAGCAGTTCTTC.

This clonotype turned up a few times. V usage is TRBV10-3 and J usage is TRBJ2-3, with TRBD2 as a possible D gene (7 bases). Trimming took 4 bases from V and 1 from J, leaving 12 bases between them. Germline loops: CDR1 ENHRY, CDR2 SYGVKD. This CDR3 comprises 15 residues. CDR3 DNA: TGTGCCATCAGTGGGGGGGGGGCCCGCACAGATACGCAGTATTTT. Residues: CAISGGGARTDTQYF.

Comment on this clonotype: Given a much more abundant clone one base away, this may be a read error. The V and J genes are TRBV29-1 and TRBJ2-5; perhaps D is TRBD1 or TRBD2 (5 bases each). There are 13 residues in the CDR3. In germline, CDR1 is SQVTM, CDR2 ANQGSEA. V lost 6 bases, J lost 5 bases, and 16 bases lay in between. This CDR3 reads CSVQEGPGETQYF. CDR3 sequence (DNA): TGCAGCGTCCAAGAGGGGCCAGGGGAGACCCAGTACTTC.

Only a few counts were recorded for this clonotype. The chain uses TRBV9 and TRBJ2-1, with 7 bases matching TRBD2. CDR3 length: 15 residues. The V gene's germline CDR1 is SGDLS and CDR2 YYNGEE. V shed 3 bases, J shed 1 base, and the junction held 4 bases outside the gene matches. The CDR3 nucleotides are TGTGCCAGCAGCGAGGGAGGGCCGTCCTACAATGAGCAGTTCTTC. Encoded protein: CASSEGGPSYNEQFF.

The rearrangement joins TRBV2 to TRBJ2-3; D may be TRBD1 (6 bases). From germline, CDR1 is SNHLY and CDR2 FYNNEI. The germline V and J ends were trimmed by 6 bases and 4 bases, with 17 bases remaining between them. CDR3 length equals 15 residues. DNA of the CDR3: TGTGCCAGCAGGGGGGTGCAGGGGTGGTCAGATACGCAGTATTTT. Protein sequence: CASRGVQGWSDTQYF.

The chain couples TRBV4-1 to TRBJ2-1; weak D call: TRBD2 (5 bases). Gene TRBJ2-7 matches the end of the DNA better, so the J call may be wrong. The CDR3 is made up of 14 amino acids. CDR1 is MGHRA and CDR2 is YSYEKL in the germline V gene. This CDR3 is CASSQDGGYSEQYF. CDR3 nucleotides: TGCGCCAGCAGCCAAGATGGAGGCTACAGTGAGCAGTACTTC.

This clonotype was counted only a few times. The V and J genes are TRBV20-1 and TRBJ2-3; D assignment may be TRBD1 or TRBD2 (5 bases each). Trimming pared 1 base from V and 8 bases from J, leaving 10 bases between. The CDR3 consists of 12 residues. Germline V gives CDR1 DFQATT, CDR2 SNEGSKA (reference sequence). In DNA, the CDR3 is TGCAGTGCTAGAGGGGGGTCCGGTACGCAGTATTTT. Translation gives CSARGGSGTQYF.

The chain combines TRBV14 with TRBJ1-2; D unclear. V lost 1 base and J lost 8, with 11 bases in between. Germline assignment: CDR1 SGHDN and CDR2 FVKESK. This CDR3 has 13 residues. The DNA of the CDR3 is TGTGCCAGCAGCCAAGTGGCTGCCTGGGGCTACACCTTC. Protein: CASSQVAAWGYTF.

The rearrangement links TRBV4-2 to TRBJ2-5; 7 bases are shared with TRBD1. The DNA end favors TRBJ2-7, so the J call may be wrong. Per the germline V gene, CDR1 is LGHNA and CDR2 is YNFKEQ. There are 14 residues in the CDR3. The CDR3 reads CASSQAGQAYEQYF. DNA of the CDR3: TGTGCCAGCAGCCAAGCTGGACAGGCGTACGAGCAGTACTTC.

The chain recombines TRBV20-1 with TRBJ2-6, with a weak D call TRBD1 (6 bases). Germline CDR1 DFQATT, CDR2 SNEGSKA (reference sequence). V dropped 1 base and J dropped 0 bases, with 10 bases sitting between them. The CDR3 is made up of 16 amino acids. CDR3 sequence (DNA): TGCAGTGCTAGAGGGACAGCCCGCTCTGGGGCCAACGTCCTGACTTTC. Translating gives CSARGTARSGANVLTF.

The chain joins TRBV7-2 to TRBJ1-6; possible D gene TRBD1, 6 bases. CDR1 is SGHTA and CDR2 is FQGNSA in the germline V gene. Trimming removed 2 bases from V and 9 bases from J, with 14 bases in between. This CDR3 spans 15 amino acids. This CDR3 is CASSLSPGEGSPLHF. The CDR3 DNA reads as TGTGCCAGCAGCTTATCCCCAGGGGAAGGTTCACCCCTCCACTTT.

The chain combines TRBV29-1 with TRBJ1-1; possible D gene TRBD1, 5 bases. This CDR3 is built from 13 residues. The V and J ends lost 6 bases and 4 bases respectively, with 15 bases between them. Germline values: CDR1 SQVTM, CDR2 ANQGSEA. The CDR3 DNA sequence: TGCAGCGTGGATGGGTCCCAGGGCACTGAAGCTTTCTTT. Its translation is CSVDGSQGTEAFF.

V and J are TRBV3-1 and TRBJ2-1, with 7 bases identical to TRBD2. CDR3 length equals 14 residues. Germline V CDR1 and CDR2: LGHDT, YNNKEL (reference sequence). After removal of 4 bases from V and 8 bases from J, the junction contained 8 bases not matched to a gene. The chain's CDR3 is CASSPSGEVDEQFF. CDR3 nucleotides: TGTGCCAGCAGCCCCAGCGGGGAGGTGGATGAGCAGTTCTTC.

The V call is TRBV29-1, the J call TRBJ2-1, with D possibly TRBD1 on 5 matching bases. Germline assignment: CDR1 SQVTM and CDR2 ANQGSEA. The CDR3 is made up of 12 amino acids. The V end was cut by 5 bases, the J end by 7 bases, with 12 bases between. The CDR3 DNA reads TGCAGCGTTTCCCTCGGACAAAATGAGCAGTTCTTC. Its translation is CSVSLGQNEQFF.

The CDR3 DNA is TGCGCCAGCAGCTCTGAACAGGGGAACTATGGCTACACCTTC. It is translated as CASSSEQGNYGYTF. This chain links TRBV5-1 with TRBJ1-2; 7 positions agree with TRBD1. Germline V gene data show CDR1 as SGHRS and CDR2 as YFSETQ. Trimming at V came to 3 bases and at J to 2 bases, leaving 4 bases not matched to a gene. The CDR3 loop spans 14 amino acids.

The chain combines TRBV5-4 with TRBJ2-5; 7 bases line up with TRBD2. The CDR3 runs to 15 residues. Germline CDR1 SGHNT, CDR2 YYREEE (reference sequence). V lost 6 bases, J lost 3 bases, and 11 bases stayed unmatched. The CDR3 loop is CASTSNAGVEETQYF. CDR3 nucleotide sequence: TGTGCCAGCACTTCGAACGCGGGAGTCGAAGAGACCCAGTACTTC. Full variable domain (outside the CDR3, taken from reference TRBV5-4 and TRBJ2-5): ETGVTQSPTHLIKTRGQQVTLRCSSQSGHNTVSWYQQALGQGPQFIFQYYREEENGRGNFPPRFSGLQFPNYSSELNVNALELDDSALYLCASTSNAGVEETQYFGPGTRLLVL.

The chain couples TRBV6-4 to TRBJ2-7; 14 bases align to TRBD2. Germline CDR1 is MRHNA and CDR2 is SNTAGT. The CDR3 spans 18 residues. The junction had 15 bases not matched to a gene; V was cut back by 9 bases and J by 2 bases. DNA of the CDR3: TGTGCCAGAAGACAGGGGAGGACTAGCGGGAGGTTGGCCTACGAGCAGTACTTC. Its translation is CARRQGRTSGRLAYEQYF.

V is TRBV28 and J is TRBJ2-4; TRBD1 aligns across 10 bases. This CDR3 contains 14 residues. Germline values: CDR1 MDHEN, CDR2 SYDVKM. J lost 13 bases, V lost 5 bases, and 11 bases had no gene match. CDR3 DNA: TGTGCCAGCAGTCCGGACAGGGGGTCGAGGGAGCAGTACTTC. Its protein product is CASSPDRGSREQYF. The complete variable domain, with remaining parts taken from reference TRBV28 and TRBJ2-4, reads DVKVTQSSRYLVKRTGEKVFLECVQDMDHENMFWYRQDPGLGLRLIYFSYDVKMKEKGDIPEGYSVSREKKERFSLILESASTNQTSMYLCASSPDRGSREQYFGAGTRLSVL.

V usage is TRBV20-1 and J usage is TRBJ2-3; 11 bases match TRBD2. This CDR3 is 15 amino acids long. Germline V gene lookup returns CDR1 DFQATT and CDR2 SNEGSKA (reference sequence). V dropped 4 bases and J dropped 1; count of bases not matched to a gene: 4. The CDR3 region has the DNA TGCAGTGCTAAACTAGCGGGGGAGCGCACAGATACGCAGTATTTT. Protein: CSAKLAGERTDTQYF.

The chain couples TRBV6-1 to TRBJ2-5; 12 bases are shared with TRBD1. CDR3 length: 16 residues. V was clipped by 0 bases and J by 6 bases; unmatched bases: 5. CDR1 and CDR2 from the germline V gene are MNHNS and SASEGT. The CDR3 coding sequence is TGTGCCAGCAGTGAAGCGGGGACAGGGGGCTGGCAGACCCAGTACTTC. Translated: CASSEAGTGGWQTQYF.

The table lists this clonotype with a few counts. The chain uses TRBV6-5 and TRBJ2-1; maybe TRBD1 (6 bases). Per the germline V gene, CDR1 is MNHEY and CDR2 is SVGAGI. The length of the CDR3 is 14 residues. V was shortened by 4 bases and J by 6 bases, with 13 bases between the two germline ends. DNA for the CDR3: TGTGCCAGCAGTTCCGGGCAGGGGATCAATGAGCAGTTCTTC. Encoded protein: CASSSGQGINEQFF.

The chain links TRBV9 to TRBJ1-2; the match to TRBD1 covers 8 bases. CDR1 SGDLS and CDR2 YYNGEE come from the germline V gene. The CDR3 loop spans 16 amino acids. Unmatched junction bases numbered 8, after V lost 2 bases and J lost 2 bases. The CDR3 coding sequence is TGTGCCAGCAGCGTCGCCTCAGGGGGCAAGAACTATGGCTACACCTTC. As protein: CASSVASGGKNYGYTF.

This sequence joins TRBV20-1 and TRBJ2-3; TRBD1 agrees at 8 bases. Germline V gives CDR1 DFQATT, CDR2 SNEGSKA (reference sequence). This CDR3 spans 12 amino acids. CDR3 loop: CRAGQGTDTQYF. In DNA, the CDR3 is TGCAGGGCTGGACAGGGAACAGATACGCAGTATTTT.

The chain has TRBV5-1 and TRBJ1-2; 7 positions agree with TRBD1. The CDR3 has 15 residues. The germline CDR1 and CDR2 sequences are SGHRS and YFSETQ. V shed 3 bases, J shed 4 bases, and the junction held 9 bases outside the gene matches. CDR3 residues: CASSSSGDRVYGYTF. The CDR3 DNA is TGCGCCAGCAGCTCCAGCGGTGACAGGGTCTATGGCTACACCTTC.

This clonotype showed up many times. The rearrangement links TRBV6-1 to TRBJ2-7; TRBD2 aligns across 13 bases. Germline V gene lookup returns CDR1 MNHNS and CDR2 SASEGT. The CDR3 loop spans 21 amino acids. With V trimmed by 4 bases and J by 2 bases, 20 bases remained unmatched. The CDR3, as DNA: TGTGCCAGCAGTGGCCGGGACCGACGGACTAGCGGGAGTGTGGGGGCCTACGAGCAGTACTTC. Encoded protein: CASSGRDRRTSGSVGAYEQYF.

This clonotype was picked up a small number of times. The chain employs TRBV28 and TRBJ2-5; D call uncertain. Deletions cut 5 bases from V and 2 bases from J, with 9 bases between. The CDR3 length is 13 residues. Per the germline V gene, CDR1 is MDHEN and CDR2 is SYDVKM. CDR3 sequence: CASSQTGQETQYF. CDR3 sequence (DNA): TGTGCCAGCAGTCAGACTGGACAAGAGACCCAGTACTTC.

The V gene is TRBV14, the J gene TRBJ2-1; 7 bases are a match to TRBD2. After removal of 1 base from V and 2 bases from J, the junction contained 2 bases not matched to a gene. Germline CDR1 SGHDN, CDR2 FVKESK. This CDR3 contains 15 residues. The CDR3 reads CASSQARGAYNEQFF. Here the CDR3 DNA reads TGTGCCAGCAGCCAAGCCCGGGGGGCCTACAATGAGCAGTTCTTC.